Presented here are 7 T cell receptor beta chains from one specimen sequenced in a study of identical twins. From the 5' RACE reads, TCRdb called clonotypes with MiXCR, one entry per CDR3 protein. The data hold about 240,000 distinct CDR3 sequences, with approximately 10% observed a single time. The sequenced material came from memory T cells sorted from blood. The origin of the receptors is a man between 50 and 59 years old in good health.

At least ten counts were recorded for this clonotype. V gene TRBV20-1 combines with J gene TRBJ1-6; 8 bases match TRBD1. Germline CDR1 and CDR2: DFQATT and SNEGSKA (reference sequence). The CDR3 contains 13 residues. V was clipped by 5 bases and J by 7 bases; unmatched bases: 4. Here the CDR3 reads CSAPNRGNSPLHF. DNA for the CDR3: TGCAGTGCTCCCAACAGGGGGAATTCACCCCTCCACTTT.

This clonotype was seen a handful of times. This sequence joins TRBV30 and TRBJ1-1; D may be TRBD1 (6 bases). The length of the CDR3 is 10 residues. V gave up 8 bases and J gave up 4 bases, with 8 bases separating them. Germline lookup yields CDR1 GTSNPN and CDR2 SVGIG (reference sequence). The CDR3 bases are TGTGCCGGGGGGGCCACTGAAGCTTTCTTT. The encoded protein is CAGGATEAFF.

This clonotype was seen repeatedly, ten times or more. The genes are TRBV7-2 and TRBJ2-1, with 9 bases lining up with TRBD2. V lost 5 bases to trimming and J lost 5 bases; unmatched junction nucleotides: 7. The CDR3 is made up of 15 amino acids. Germline values: CDR1 SGHTA, CDR2 FQGNSA. The CDR3 is CASSPLAGMNNEQFF. CDR3 DNA sequence: TGTGCCAGCAGCCCGCTAGCGGGGATGAACAATGAGCAGTTCTTC.

The chain links TRBV6-6 to TRBJ1-2; D is possibly TRBD1 (5 bases). CDR1 and CDR2 from the germline V gene are MNHNY and SVGAGI (reference sequence). V lost 6 bases and J 7 bases, leaving 15 bases between the germline ends. There are 13 residues in the CDR3. The CDR3 DNA reads TGTGCCAGCAGCAGGGCTACCCTAGCTGGCTACACCTTC. It is translated as CASSRATLAGYTF.

This clonotype was seen many times. The chain has TRBV12-3 or TRBV12-4 and TRBJ1-4; D possibly corresponds to TRBD1 (5 bases). V was cut by 2 bases and J by 5 bases, with 15 bases left in between. This CDR3 is 16 amino acids long. Written as DNA, the CDR3 is TGTGCCAGCAGTTTATCCGGGGCCCGGGGGAATGAAAAACTGTTTTTT. Residues: CASSLSGARGNEKLFF.

This clonotype occurred many times. This chain connects TRBV27 to TRBJ2-1; D may be TRBD1 (5 bases). Germline V lookup: CDR1 MNHEY, CDR2 SMNVEV (reference sequence). V lost 2 bases and J 7 bases, leaving 21 bases between the germline ends. The CDR3 has 17 amino acids. DNA for the CDR3: TGTGCCAGCAGTTTACTCGGCAGGGATGAAATCCCAAATGAGCAGTTCTTC. Protein: CASSLLGRDEIPNEQFF.

This clonotype was observed a few times. The gene calls are TRBV5-1 and TRBJ2-2; no reliable D call. CDR1 and CDR2 from the germline V gene are SGHRS and YFSETQ. Trimming stripped 1 base from V and 0 bases from J, with 16 bases between. The CDR3 is 18 residues long. The CDR3 loop is CASSLNPDSRSNTGELFF. The DNA of the CDR3 is TGCGCCAGCAGCTTGAATCCGGATTCCCGCTCGAACACCGGGGAGCTGTTTTTT.